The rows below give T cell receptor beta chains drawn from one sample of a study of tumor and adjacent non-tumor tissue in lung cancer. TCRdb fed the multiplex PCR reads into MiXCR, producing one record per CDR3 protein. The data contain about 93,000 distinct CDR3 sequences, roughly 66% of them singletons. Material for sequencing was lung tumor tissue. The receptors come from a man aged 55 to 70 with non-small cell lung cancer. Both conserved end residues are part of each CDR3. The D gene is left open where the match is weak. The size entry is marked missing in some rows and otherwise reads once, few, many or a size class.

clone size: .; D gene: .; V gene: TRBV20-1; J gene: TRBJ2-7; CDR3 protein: CSARERFGRGGPYEQYF; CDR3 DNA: TGCAGTGCTAGAGAAAGGTTCGGCAGGGGGGGACCCTACGAGCAATACTTC
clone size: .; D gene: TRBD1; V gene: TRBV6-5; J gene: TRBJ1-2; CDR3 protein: CASSSGQGRGYTF; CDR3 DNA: TGTGCCAGCAGTTCCGGACAGGGCCGGGGCTACACCTTC
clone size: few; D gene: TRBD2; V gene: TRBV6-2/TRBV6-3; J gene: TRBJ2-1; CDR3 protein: CASITTSGRVNEQFF; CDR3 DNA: TGTGCCAGCATTACCACTAGCGGGAGGGTCAATGAGCAGTTCTTC
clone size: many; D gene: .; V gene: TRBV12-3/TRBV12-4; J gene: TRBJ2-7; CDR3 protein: CASSLRGLGSYEQYF; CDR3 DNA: TGTGCCAGCAGCCTCCGGGGGCTTGGATCTTACGAGCAGTACTTC
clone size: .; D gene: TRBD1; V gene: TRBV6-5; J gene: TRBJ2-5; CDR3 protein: CTSSYLMTGRLEIQYF; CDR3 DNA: TGTACCAGCAGTTACCTGATGACAGGGCGTCTGGAGATCCAGTACTTC
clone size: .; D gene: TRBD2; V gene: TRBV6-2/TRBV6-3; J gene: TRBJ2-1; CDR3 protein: CASSTTSGRTNEQFF; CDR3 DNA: TGTGCCAGTAGTACCACTAGCGGGAGAACCAATGAGCAGTTCTTC
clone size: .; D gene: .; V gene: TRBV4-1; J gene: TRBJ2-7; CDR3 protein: CVSSQGYRTSGEQYF; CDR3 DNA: TGCGTCAGCAGCCAAGGATATCGGACATCGGGGGAGCAGTACTTC
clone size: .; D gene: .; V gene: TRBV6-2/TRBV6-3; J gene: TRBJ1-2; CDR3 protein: CSSSGRAYCYTF; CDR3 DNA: TGTTCCAGCAGTGGCAGGGCCTATTGCTACACCTTC
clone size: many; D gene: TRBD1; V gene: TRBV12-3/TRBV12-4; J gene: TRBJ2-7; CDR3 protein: CASSLDRGRHF; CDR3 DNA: TGTGCCAGCAGTCTAGACAGGGGAAGGCACTTC
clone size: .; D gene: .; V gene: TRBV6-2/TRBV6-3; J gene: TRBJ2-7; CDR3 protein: CASSGHAHEQYF; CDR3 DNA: TGTGCCAGCTCGGGACATGCCCACGAGCAGTACTTC